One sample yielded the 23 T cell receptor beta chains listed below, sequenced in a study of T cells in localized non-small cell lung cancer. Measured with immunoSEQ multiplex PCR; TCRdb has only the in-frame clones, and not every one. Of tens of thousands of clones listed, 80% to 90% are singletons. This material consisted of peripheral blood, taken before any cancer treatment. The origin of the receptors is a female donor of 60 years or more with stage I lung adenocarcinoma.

This CDR3 reads CASREGTLDIQYF. The DNA for the CDR3 is TGTGCCAGCAGGGAAGGGACGTTAGACATTCAGTACTTC. This chain links TRBV7-9 with TRBJ2-4, with D perhaps matching TRBD1 or TRBD2 (5 bases each). Deletions cut 6 bases from V and 8 bases from J, with 14 bases between. This CDR3 has 13 residues. CDR1 SEHNR and CDR2 FQNEAQ come from the germline V gene (reference sequence). The full variable domain, in which reference TRBV7-9 and TRBJ2-4 provide the parts outside the CDR3, is DTGVSQNPRHKITKRGQNVTFRCDPISEHNRLYWYRQTLGQGPEFLTYFQNEAQLEKSRLLSDRFSAERPKGSFSTLEIQRTEQGDSAMYLCASREGTLDIQYFGAGTRLSVL.

The CDR3 region is CASSRDRLSNYGYTF. CDR3 coding DNA: TGTGCCAGCAGCCGCGACAGGCTATCTAACTATGGCTACACCTTC. This rearrangement joins TRBV28 to TRBJ1-2, with D perhaps matching TRBD1 (6 bases). V gave up 6 bases and J gave up 0 bases, with 14 bases separating them. The length of the CDR3 is 15 residues. Germline V gives CDR1 MDHEN, CDR2 SYDVKM.

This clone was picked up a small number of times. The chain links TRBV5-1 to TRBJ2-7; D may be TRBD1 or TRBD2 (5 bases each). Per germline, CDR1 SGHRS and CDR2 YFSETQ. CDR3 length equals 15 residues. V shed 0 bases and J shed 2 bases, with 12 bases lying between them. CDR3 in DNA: TGCGCCAGCAGCTTGGCCTCGGGACCTACCTACGAGCAGTACTTC. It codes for CASSLASGPTYEQYF.

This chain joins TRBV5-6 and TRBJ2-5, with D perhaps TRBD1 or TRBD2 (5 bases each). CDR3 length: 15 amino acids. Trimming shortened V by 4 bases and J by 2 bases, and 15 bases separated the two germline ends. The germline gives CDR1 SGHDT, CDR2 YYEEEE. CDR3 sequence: CASSKRPGPQETQYF. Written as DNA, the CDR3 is TGTGCCAGCAGCAAGCGTCCGGGACCTCAAGAGACCCAGTACTTC.

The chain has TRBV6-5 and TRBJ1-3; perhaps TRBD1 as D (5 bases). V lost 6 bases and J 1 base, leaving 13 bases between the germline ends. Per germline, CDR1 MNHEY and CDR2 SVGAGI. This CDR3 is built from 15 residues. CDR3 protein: CASRTRDPSGNTIYF. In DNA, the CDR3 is TGTGCCAGCAGGACCAGGGACCCATCTGGAAACACCATATATTTT.

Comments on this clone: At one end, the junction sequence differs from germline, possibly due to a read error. The CDR3 reads CASSLVGAGQVVYF. DNA of the CDR3: TGTGCTAGCAGCTTAGTGGGAGCGGGACAGGTTGTTTACTTC. The chain links TRBV7-7 to TRBJ2-5; possibly TRBD1 for D (8 bases). The V gene's germline CDR1 is SSHAT and CDR2 FNYEAQ (reference sequence). CDR3 length: 14 residues.

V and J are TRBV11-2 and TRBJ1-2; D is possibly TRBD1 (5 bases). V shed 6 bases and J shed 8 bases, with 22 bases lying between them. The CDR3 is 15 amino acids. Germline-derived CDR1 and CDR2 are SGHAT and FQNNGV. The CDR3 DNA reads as TGTGCCAGCAGTTTCACCGGGACCCTCCTGAAGGGCTACACCTTC. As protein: CASSFTGTLLKGYTF.

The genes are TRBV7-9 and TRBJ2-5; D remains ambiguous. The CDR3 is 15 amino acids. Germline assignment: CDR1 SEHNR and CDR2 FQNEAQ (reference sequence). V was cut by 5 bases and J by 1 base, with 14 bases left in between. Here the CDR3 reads CASSPKRRVQETQYF. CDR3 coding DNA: TGTGCCAGCAGCCCAAAGCGAAGAGTCCAAGAGACCCAGTACTTC. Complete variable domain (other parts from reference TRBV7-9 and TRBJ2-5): DTGVSQNPRHKITKRGQNVTFRCDPISEHNRLYWYRQTLGQGPEFLTYFQNEAQLEKSRLLSDRFSAERPKGSFSTLEIQRTEQGDSAMYLCASSPKRRVQETQYFGPGTRLLVL.

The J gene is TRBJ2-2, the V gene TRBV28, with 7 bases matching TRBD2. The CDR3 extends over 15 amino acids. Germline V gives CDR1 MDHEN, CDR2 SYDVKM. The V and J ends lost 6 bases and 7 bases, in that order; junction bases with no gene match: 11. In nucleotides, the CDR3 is TGTGCCAGCAGCCCAAGGGCGGGAGCTAACGGGGAGCTGTTTTTT. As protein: CASSPRAGANGELFF.

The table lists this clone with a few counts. The DNA of the CDR3 is TGTGCCAGCAGCCGCGGTGAGGGCTACACCTTC. It is translated as CASSRGEGYTF. V and J are TRBV6-5 and TRBJ1-2, with D unclear. Germline CDR1 reads MNHEY; CDR2 reads SVGAGI. The CDR3 runs 11 residues. V lost 6 bases to trimming and J lost 8 bases, with 10 bases between them.

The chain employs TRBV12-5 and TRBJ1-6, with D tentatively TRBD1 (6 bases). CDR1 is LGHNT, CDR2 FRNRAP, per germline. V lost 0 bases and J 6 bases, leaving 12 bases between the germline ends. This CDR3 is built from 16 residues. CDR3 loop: CASGLVGWGLNSPLHF. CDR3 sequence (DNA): TGTGCTAGTGGTTTGGTCGGGTGGGGGCTTAATTCACCCCTCCACTTT.

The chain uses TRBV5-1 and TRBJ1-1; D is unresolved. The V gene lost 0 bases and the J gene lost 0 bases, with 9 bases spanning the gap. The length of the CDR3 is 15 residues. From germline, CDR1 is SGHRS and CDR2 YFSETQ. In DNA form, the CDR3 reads TGCGCCAGCAGCTTGGGTTTCGGGATGAACACTGAAGCTTTCTTT. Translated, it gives CASSLGFGMNTEAFF.

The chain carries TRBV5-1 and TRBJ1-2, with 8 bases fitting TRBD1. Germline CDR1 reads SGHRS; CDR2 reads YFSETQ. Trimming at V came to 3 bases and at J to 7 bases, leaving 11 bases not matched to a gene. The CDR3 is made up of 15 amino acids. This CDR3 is CASSWDGQGKSGYTF. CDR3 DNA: TGCGCCAGCAGCTGGGACGGACAGGGTAAGAGTGGCTACACCTTC.

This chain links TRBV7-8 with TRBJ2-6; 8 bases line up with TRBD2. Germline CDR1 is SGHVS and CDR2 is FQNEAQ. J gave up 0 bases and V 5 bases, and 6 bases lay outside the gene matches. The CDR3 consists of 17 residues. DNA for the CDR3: TGTGCCAGCAGCCCCCGGGAGGGCGTCTCTGGGGCCAACGTCCTGACTTTC. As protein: CASSPREGVSGANVLTF.

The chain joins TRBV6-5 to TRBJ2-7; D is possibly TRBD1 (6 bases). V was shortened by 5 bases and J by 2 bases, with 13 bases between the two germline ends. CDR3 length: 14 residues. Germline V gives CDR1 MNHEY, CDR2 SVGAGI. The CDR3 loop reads CASSQKQGPYEQYF. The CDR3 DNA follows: TGTGCCAGCAGTCAAAAACAGGGACCCTACGAGCAGTACTTC.

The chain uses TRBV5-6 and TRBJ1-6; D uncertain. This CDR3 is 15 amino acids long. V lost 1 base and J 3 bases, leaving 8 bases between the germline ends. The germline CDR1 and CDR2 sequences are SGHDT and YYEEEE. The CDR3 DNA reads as TGTGCCAGCAGCTTGAGTAAAATCTATAATTCACCCCTCCACTTT. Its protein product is CASSLSKIYNSPLHF.

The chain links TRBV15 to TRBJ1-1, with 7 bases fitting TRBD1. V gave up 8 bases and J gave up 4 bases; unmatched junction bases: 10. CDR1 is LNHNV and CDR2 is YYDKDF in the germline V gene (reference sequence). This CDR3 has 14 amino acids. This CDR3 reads CATGSRQGVTEAFF. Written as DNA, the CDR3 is TGTGCCACCGGGAGCAGACAGGGCGTCACTGAAGCTTTCTTT.

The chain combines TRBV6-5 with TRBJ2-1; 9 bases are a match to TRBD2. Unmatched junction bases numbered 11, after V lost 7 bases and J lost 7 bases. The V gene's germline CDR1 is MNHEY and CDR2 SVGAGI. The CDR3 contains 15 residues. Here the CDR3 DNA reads TGTGCCAGCAATGAGGCGGGGGGGAAAAAAAATGAGCAGTTCTTC. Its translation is CASNEAGGKKNEQFF.

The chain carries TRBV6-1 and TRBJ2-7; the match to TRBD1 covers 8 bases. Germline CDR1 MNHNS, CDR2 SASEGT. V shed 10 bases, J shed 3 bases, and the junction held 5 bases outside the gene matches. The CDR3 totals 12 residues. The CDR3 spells CAIGQGIYEQYF. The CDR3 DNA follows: TGTGCCATTGGACAGGGCATCTACGAGCAGTACTTC.

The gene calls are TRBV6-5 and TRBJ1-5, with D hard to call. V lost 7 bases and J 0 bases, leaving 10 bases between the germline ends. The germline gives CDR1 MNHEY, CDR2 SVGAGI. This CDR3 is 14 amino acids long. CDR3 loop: CASKRDPSNQPQHF. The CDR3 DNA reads TGTGCCAGCAAGCGGGATCCTAGCAATCAGCCCCAGCATTTT.

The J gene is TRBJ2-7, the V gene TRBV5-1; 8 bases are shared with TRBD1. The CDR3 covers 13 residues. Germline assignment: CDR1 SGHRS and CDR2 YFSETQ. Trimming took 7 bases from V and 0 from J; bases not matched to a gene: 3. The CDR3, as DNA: TGCGCCAGCGGGACAGGAAGCTCCTACGAGCAGTACTTC. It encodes CASGTGSSYEQYF. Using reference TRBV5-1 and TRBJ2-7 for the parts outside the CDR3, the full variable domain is KAGVTQTPRYLIKTRGQQVTLSCSPISGHRSVSWYQQTPGQGLQFLFEYFSETQRNKGNFPGRFSGRQFSNSRSEMNVSTLELGDSALYLCASGTGSSYEQYFGPGTRLTVT.

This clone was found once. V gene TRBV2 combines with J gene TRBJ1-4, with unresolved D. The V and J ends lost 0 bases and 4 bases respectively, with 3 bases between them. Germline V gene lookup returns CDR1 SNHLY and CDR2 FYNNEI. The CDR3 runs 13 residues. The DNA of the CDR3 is TGTGCCAGCAGTGAAGCCTTTAATGAAAAACTGTTTTTT. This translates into CASSEAFNEKLFF.

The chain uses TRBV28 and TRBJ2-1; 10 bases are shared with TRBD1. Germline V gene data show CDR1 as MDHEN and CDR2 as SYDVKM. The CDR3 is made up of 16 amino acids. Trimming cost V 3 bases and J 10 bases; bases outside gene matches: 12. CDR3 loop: CASSFRQGARAKEQFF. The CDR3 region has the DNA TGTGCCAGCAGTTTCCGACAGGGGGCCAGGGCGAAGGAGCAGTTCTTC.